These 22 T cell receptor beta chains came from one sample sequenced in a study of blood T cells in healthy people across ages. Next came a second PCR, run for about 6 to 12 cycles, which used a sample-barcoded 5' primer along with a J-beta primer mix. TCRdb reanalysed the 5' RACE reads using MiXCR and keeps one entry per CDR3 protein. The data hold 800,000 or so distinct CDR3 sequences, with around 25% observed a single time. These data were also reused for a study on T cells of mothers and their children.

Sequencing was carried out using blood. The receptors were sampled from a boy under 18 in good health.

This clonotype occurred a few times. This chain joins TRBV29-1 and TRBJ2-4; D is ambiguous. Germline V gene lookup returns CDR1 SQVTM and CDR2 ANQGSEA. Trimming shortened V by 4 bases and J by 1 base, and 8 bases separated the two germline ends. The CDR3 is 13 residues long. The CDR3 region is CSVVVLAKNIQYF. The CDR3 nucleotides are TGCAGCGTTGTGGTCTTGGCCAAAAACATTCAGTACTTC.

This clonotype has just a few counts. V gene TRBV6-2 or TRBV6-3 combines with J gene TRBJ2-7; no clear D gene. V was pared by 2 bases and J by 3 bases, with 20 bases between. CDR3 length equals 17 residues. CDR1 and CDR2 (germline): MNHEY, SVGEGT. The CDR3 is CASSYPTVGLGIYEQYF. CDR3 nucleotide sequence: TGTGCCAGCAGTTACCCGACGGTAGGGCTGGGGATCTACGAGCAGTACTTC.

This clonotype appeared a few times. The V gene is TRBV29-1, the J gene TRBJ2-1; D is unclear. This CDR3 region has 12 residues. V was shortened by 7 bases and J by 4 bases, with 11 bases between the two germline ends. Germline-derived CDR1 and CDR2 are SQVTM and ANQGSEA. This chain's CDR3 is CSALKTYNEQFF. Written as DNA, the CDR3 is TGCAGCGCCCTAAAAACGTACAATGAGCAGTTCTTC.

CDR3: CATSRDSSHDEQFF. Here the CDR3 DNA reads TGTGCCACCAGCAGAGATTCCAGCCACGATGAGCAGTTCTTC. The J gene is TRBJ2-1, the V gene TRBV15; no clear D gene. CDR1 LNHNV and CDR2 YYDKDF come from the germline V gene (reference sequence). This CDR3 spans 14 amino acids. Trimming shortened V by 0 bases and J by 8 bases, and 11 bases separated the two germline ends.

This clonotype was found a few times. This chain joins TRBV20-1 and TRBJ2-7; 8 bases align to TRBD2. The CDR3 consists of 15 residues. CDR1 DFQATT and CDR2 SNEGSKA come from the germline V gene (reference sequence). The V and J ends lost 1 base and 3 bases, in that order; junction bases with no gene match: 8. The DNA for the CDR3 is TGCAGTGCTAGAGTGGTCCGGGAGGGCCGCTACGAGCAGTACTTC. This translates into CSARVVREGRYEQYF.

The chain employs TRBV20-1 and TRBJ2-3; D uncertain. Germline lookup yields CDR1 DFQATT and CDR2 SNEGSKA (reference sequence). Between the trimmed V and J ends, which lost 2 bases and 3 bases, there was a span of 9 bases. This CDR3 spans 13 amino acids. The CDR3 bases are TGCAGTGCTAGAAGCCCCATAACAGATACGCAGTATTTT. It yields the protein CSARSPITDTQYF.

CDR3 sequence (DNA): TGTGCCAGCAGCCTCCCCCCGTTTGGGAGCTCCTACGAGCAGTACTTC. This encodes CASSLPPFGSSYEQYF. This chain connects TRBV7-9 to TRBJ2-5, with a tentative D call TRBD2 (5 bases). The last part of the DNA fits TRBJ2-7 better; the J call may be wrong. The CDR3 sequence is 16 residues long. Germline CDR1 is SEHNR and CDR2 is FQNEAQ (reference sequence).

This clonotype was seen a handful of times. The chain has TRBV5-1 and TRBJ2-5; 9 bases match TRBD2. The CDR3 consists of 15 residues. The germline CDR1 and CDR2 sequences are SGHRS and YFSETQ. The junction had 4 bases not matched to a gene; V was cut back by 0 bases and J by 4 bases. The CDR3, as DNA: TGCGCCAGCAGCTTGGGGGTTAGCGGGAGAGAGACCCAGTACTTC. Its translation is CASSLGVSGRETQYF.

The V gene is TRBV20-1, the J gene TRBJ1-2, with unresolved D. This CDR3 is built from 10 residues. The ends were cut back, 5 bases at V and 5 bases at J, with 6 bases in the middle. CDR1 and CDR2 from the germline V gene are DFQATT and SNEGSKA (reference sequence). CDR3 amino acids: CSASEYGYTF. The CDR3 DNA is TGCAGTGCTTCCGAATATGGCTACACCTTC.

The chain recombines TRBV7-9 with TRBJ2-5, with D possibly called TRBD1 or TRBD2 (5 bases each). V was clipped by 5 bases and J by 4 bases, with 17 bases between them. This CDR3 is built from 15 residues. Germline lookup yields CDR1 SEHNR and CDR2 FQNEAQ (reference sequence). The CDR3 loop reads CASSGLGGAGETQYF. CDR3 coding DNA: TGTGCCAGCAGCGGTCTCGGTGGGGCGGGAGAGACCCAGTACTTC. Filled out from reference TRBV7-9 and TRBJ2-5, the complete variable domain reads DTGVSQNPRHKITKRGQNVTFRCDPISEHNRLYWYRQTLGQGPEFLTYFQNEAQLEKSRLLSDRFSAERPKGSFSTLEIQRTEQGDSAMYLCASSGLGGAGETQYFGPGTRLLVL.

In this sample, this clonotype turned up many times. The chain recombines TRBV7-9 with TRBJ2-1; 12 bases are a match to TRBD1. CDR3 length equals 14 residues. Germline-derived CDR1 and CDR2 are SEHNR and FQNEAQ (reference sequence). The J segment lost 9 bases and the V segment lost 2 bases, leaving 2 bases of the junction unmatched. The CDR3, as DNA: TGTGCCAGCAGCTTAACGGGACAGGGGGCTGAGCAGTTCTTC. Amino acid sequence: CASSLTGQGAEQFF. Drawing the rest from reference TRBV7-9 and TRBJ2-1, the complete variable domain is DTGVSQNPRHKITKRGQNVTFRCDPISEHNRLYWYRQTLGQGPEFLTYFQNEAQLEKSRLLSDRFSAERPKGSFSTLEIQRTEQGDSAMYLCASSLTGQGAEQFFGPGTRLTVL.

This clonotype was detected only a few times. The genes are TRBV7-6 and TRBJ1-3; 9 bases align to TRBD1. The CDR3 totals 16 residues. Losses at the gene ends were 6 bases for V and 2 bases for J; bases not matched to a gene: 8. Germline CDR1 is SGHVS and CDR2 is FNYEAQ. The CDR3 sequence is CASSSRDRVAGNTIYF. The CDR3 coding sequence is TGTGCCAGCAGTTCCAGGGACAGGGTGGCTGGAAACACCATATATTTT.

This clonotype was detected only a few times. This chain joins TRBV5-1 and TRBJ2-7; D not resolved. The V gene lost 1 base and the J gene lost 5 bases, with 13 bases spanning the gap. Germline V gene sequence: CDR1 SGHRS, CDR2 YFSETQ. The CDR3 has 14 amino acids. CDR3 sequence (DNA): TGCGCCAGCAGCTTGACGAAATTAAGGGACGAGCAGTACTTC. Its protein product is CASSLTKLRDEQYF.

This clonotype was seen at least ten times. CDR3 sequence: CASSLARFGTGGQETQYF. The CDR3 nucleotides read TGCGCCAGCAGCTTGGCGAGGTTCGGGACAGGCGGTCAAGAGACCCAGTACTTC. The rearrangement joins TRBV5-1 to TRBJ2-5, with TRBD1 identical over 8 bases. Unmatched junction bases numbered 12, after V lost 0 bases and J lost 2 bases. CDR1 SGHRS and CDR2 YFSETQ come from the germline V gene. The CDR3 length is 18 residues.

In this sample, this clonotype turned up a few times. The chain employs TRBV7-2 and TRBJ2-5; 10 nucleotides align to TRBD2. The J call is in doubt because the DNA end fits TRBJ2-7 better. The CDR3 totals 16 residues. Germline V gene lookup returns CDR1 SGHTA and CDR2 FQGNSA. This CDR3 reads CASSHSPSGGKYEQYF. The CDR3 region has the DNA TGTGCCAGCAGCCATAGTCCTAGCGGGGGAAAATACGAGCAGTACTTC.

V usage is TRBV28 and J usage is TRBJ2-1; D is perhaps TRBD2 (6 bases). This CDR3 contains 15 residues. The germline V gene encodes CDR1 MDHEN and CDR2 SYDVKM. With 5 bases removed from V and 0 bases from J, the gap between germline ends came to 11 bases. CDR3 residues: CASSPGDFSYNEQFF. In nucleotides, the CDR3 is TGTGCCAGCAGTCCCGGGGACTTCTCCTACAATGAGCAGTTCTTC.

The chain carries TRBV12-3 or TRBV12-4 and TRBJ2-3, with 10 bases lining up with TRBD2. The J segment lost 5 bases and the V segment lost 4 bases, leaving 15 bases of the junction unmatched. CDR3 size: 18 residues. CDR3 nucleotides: TGTGCCAGCAGTTCCCCAGAAGGTAGCGGGGGGAGTGGAGATACGCAGTATTTT. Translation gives CASSSPEGSGGSGDTQYF.

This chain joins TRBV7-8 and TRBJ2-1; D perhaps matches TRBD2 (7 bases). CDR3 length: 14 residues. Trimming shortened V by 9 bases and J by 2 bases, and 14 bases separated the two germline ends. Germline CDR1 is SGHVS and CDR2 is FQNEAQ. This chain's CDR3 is CASLRGGTYNEQFF. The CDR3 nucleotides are TGTGCCAGTTTAAGGGGGGGCACCTACAATGAGCAGTTCTTC.

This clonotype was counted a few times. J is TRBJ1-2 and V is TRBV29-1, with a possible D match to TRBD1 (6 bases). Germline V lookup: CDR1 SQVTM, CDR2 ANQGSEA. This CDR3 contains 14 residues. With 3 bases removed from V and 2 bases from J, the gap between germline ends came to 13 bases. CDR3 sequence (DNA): TGCAGCGTTGAGGTTGGGGGGCGCAACTATGGCTACACCTTC. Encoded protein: CSVEVGGRNYGYTF.

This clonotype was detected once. In DNA, the CDR3 is TGTGCCAGCAGCTTAGCGCGGGCGGGAGGGGGCACAGATACGCAGTATTTT. It specifies CASSLARAGGGTDTQYF. The gene calls are TRBV7-2 and TRBJ2-3; the match to TRBD2 covers 9 bases. The V gene end was trimmed by 0 bases and the J gene end by 1 base; junction bases not matched to a gene: 5. The CDR3 has 17 residues. Germline assignment: CDR1 SGHTA and CDR2 FQGNSA.

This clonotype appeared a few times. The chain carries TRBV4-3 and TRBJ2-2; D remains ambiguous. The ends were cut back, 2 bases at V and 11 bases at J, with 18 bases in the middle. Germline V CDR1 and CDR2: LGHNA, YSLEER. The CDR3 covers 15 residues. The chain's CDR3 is CASSQFRATSRELFF. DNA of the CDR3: TGCGCCAGCAGCCAATTTCGGGCGACCTCTCGTGAGCTGTTTTTT.

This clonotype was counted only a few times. Here the CDR3 reads CASSQPTSGSVGYEQYF. The DNA for the CDR3 is TGTGCCAGCAGCCAACCTACTAGCGGGAGTGTCGGCTACGAGCAGTACTTC. The chain is built from TRBV4-2 and TRBJ2-7; 11 nucleotides line up with TRBD2. V trimming: 2 bases; J trimming: 3 bases; junction bases outside the gene matches: 9. The CDR3 loop spans 17 amino acids. Germline-derived CDR1 and CDR2 are LGHNA and YNFKEQ.